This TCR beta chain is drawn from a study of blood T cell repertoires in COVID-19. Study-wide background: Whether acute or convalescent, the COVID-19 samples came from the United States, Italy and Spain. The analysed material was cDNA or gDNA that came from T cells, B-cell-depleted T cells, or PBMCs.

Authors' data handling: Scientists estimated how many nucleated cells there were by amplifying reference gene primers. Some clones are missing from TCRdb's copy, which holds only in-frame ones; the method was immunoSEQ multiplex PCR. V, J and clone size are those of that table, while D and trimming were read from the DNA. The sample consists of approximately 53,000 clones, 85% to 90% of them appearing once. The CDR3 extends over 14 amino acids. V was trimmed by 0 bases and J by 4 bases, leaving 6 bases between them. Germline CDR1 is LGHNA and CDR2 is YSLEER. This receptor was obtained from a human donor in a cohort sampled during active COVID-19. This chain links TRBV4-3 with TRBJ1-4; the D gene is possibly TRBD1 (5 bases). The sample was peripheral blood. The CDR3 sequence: CASSQDRGNEKLFF. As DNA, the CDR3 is TGCGCCAGCAGCCAAGATAGGGGTAATGAAAAACTGTTTTTT.